The table lists the clone carrying this T cell receptor beta chain with a few counts. Its target is unknown. Germline V gene data show CDR1 as MNHEY and CDR2 as SMNVEV (reference sequence). The CDR3 runs 16 residues. The ends lost 4 bases at V and 3 bases at J; junction bases unmatched: 8. The sample comes from a study of T-cell memory formation after mild COVID-19. Notes on the study in general: Later expanders leaned CD4+, whereas day 15 to 85 contracting clones were balanced CD4/CD8. CD4+ contracting clones were mainly CM and EM; CD8+ ones, EMRA. Day 37-peaking second-wave clones had unconfirmed SARS-CoV-2 specificity.

Constant-segment primers and 5'RACE yielded cDNA libraries for TCR alpha and TCR beta, each carrying sample barcodes and UMIs. TCRdb recomputed calls from the 5' RACE reads with MiXCR, one row per CDR3 protein. The sample shows hundreds of thousands of distinct CDR3 sequences, less than 25% of them seen only once. The chain uses TRBV27 and TRBJ2-1; 8 nucleotides agree with TRBD2. This TCR derives from an adult woman who had mild COVID-19 (a few samples of this study predate the infection). Cell type and time point are not known. The sample taken for sequencing was PBMCs or a T cell subset sorted from them (not recorded which). CDR3 sequence: CASSSRSGKVYNEQFF. DNA of the CDR3: TGTGCCAGCAGTTCTCGTAGCGGGAAGGTCTACAATGAGCAGTTCTTC.